A single sample is the source of the 14 T cell receptor beta chains below, sequenced in a study of blood T cell repertoires in COVID-19. Method: immunoSEQ multiplex PCR; TCRdb's copy keeps in-frame clones and lacks some. The sample holds more than 300,000 clones, around 90% seen once. The sample comprised PBMCs or T cells enriched from blood (not recorded which). These receptors were obtained from a woman aged 18-29 years who had recovered from COVID-19.

The CDR3 sequence is CASSRNSDMAYYGYTF. Here the CDR3 DNA reads TGTGCCAGTAGTCGAAATTCGGACATGGCTTACTATGGCTACACCTTC. The rearrangement uses TRBV19 and TRBJ1-2, with D tentatively TRBD1 (5 bases). V was pared by 5 bases and J by 3 bases, with 19 bases between. The CDR3 is made up of 16 amino acids. Per the germline V gene, CDR1 is LNHDA and CDR2 is SQIVND (reference sequence). The full variable domain, in which reference TRBV19 and TRBJ1-2 provide the parts outside the CDR3, is DGGITQSPKYLFRKEGQNVTLSCEQNLNHDAMYWYRQDPGQGLRLIYYSQIVNDFQKGDIAEGYSVSREKKESFPLTVTSAQKNPTAFYLCASSRNSDMAYYGYTFGSGTRLTVV.

This rearrangement joins TRBV7-9 to TRBJ2-1; D may be TRBD1 (6 bases). This CDR3 contains 16 residues. Per germline, CDR1 SEHNR and CDR2 FQNEAQ (reference sequence). V dropped 5 bases and J dropped 0 bases, with 14 bases sitting between them. This CDR3 reads CASSPRQVSSYNEQFF. The CDR3 bases are TGTGCCAGCAGCCCTAGACAGGTTAGCTCCTACAATGAGCAGTTCTTC.

This clone was found once. The chain couples TRBV3-1 (or the pseudogene TRBV3-2) to TRBJ2-5, with 9 bases lining up with TRBD1. The CDR3 covers 16 residues. Trimming took 1 base from V and 5 from J; bases not matched to a gene: 8. Germline values: CDR1 LGHDT, CDR2 YNNKEL (reference sequence). The CDR3 nucleotides are TGTGCCAGCAGCCAAGGAGTAACAGGGGGCCAGGAGACCCAGTACTTC. Translation gives CASSQGVTGGQETQYF.

The count of this clone is one. V gene TRBV7-9 combines with J gene TRBJ2-7; D remains ambiguous. V gave up 11 bases and J gave up 2 bases, with 13 bases separating them. This CDR3 has 12 amino acids. Germline assignment: CDR1 SEHNR and CDR2 FQNEAQ (reference sequence). The CDR3, as DNA: TGTGCCTCCGGCCTGGGCCCCTACGAGCAGTACTTC. Its protein product is CASGLGPYEQYF.

This chain links TRBV7-9 with TRBJ2-1, with 7 bases aligning to TRBD1. The V segment lost 5 bases and the J segment 6 bases; nucleotides outside the gene matches: 4. Germline CDR1 is SEHNR and CDR2 is FQNEAQ (reference sequence). This CDR3 contains 13 residues. The CDR3 sequence is CASSLDRANEQFF. The DNA of the CDR3 is TGTGCCAGCAGCCTCGACAGGGCCAATGAGCAGTTCTTC.

This chain connects TRBV5-1 to TRBJ1-5; 9 nucleotides align to TRBD1. Germline CDR1 is SGHRS and CDR2 is YFSETQ. The CDR3 sequence is 13 residues long. J lost 6 bases, V lost 5 bases, and 3 bases had no gene match. The CDR3 sequence: CASRQGAGQPQHF. As DNA, the CDR3 is TGCGCCAGCAGACAGGGGGCTGGTCAGCCCCAGCATTTT.

This chain joins TRBV28 and TRBJ2-7, with 7 bases lining up with TRBD1. V shed 4 bases, J shed 2 bases, and the junction held 11 bases outside the gene matches. This CDR3 region has 16 residues. Germline CDR1 reads MDHEN; CDR2 reads SYDVKM. The CDR3 DNA follows: TGTGCCAGCAGTTCAGGGACAGCACGGCATACCTACGAGCAGTACTTC. This sequence encodes CASSSGTARHTYEQYF.

The chain combines TRBV7-3 with TRBJ1-6, with 10 bases matching TRBD1. This CDR3 is 14 amino acids long. CDR1 is SGHTA, CDR2 FQGTGA, per germline. Unmatched junction bases numbered 5, after V lost 6 bases and J lost 9 bases. DNA of the CDR3: TGTGCCAGCAGTACCGGACAGGGGGGTTCACCCCTCCACTTT. Translation: CASSTGQGGSPLHF.

This rearrangement joins TRBV21-1 to TRBJ1-3; no DNA check was done on the table's D call, TRBD1. TRBV21-1 is deemed a pseudogene. The CDR3 is 15 amino acids. The CDR3 sequence: CASTLGTGKGNTIYF. CDR3 nucleotide sequence: TGTGCCAGCACTCTAGGGACAGGGAAGGGAAACACCATATATTTT.

This clone appeared once. CDR3 region: CASSIDREGQTQYF. The CDR3, as DNA: TGTGCCAGTAGTATAGACAGGGAAGGGCAGACCCAGTACTTC. The chain combines TRBV19 with TRBJ2-5; TRBD1 is a possible D gene (5 bases). Between the trimmed V and J ends, which lost 0 bases and 6 bases, there was a span of 11 bases. This CDR3 is 14 amino acids long. CDR1 is LNHDA, CDR2 SQIVND, per germline (reference sequence). The full variable domain, completed using reference TRBV19 and TRBJ2-5, is DGGITQSPKYLFRKEGQNVTLSCEQNLNHDAMYWYRQDPGQGLRLIYYSQIVNDFQKGDIAEGYSVSREKKESFPLTVTSAQKNPTAFYLCASSIDREGQTQYFGPGTRLLVL.

The genes are TRBV7-3 and TRBJ1-1, with 12 positions matching TRBD1. The CDR3 is 16 amino acids. V lost 4 bases and J lost 1; bases outside the gene matches: 4. Germline V gives CDR1 SGHTA, CDR2 FQGTGA. The CDR3 reads CASSYSGQGANTEAFF. CDR3 nucleotides: TGTGCCAGCAGCTATTCGGGACAGGGGGCGAACACTGAAGCTTTCTTT.

This clone was found a few times. V gene TRBV2 combines with J gene TRBJ1-5, with 8 bases lining up with TRBD1. V was pared by 3 bases and J by 6 bases, with 4 bases of the junction left unmatched. Germline CDR1 SNHLY, CDR2 FYNNEI. This CDR3 has 14 residues. The CDR3 sequence: CASSDRTGFQPQHF. The CDR3 DNA is TGTGCCAGCAGTGATCGGACAGGGTTTCAGCCCCAGCATTTT. The variable domain in full, completed from reference TRBV2 and TRBJ1-5, reads EPEVTQTPSHQVTQMGQEVILRCVPISNHLYFYWYRQILGQKVEFLVSFYNNEISEKSEIFDDQFSVERPDGSNFTLKIRSTKLEDSAMYFCASSDRTGFQPQHFGDGTRLSIL.

This clone was seen only a few times. The chain couples TRBV2 to TRBJ1-6, with D possibly matching TRBD1 (6 bases). The CDR3 has 15 amino acids. In germline, CDR1 is SNHLY, CDR2 FYNNEI. V lost 3 bases and J 8 bases, leaving 14 bases between the germline ends. Written as DNA, the CDR3 is TGTGCCAGCAGTGACGTTGGGGGCAGCCATTCACCCCTCCACTTT. It codes for CASSDVGGSHSPLHF.

This rearrangement joins TRBV6-5 to TRBJ1-5, with 9 bases that match TRBD1. Trimming took 6 bases from V and 3 from J; bases not matched to a gene: 6. CDR3 size: 15 residues. Germline CDR1 MNHEY, CDR2 SVGAGI. DNA of the CDR3: TGTGCCAGCAGCCGAACAGGGGGCTACAATCAGCCCCAGCATTTT. This codes for CASSRTGGYNQPQHF.